This T cell receptor beta chain was observed in a study of T cells in localized non-small cell lung cancer. Findings of the study overall: Clonality peaked in uninvolved adjacent lung rather than tumor. Higher adjacent-lung clonality was associated with shorter survival.

From germline, CDR1 is SGHRS and CDR2 YFSETQ. V gave up 0 bases and J gave up 7 bases, with 7 bases separating them. This CDR3 has 13 residues. Only in-frame clones appear in the TCRdb table, and some are missing; sequencing was by immunoSEQ multiplex PCR. The table shows around 10,000 clones, with 80% to 90% occurring only once. Note on this clone: The antigen is not known.

Specimen: peripheral blood, collected before any cancer treatment. This sequence was found in a male donor older than 55 with stage III lung adenocarcinoma. J is TRBJ1-4 and V is TRBV5-1, with D uncertain. The chain's CDR3 is CASSLVGFEKLFF. CDR3 DNA sequence: TGCGCCAGCAGCTTGGTTGGATTTGAAAAACTGTTTTTT.